These 15 T cell receptor beta chains share one sample of origin, sequenced in a study of blood T cell repertoires in COVID-19 (dated by TCRdb to 2018 to 2020). Libraries came from the immunoSEQ multiplex PCR assay. In its TCRdb copy, this immuneACCESS table keeps in-frame sequences only and misses some clones. Where compared with another copy, unresolved V genes explain less than half of these, and the others have no known cause. The sample data list just over 300,000 clones, and roughly 89% of these were observed just once. About 9.8% of the sample goes to the ten largest clones. The specimen sequenced was PBMCs or T cells enriched from blood (not recorded which). The receptors come from a woman under 30 who had recovered from COVID-19.

This chain links TRBV19 with TRBJ1-1; TRBD1 agrees at 8 bases. J was trimmed by 6 bases and V by 5 bases; bases with no gene match: 14. From germline, CDR1 is LNHDA and CDR2 SQIVND (reference sequence). The CDR3 length is 16 residues. CDR3 in DNA: TGTGCCAGTAGTCCCCGGACAGGGCGGGGGACAGCTGAAGCTTTCTTT. Protein sequence: CASSPRTGRGTAEAFF.

V usage is TRBV3-1 (or the pseudogene TRBV3-2) and J usage is TRBJ1-3, with D unclear. This CDR3 is 15 amino acids long. The V gene's germline CDR1 is LGHDT and CDR2 YNNKEL (reference sequence). Trimming shortened V by 0 bases and J by 0 bases, and 6 bases separated the two germline ends. The chain's CDR3 is CASSQDEFSGNTIYF. CDR3 bases: TGTGCCAGCAGCCAAGACGAGTTCTCTGGAAACACCATATATTTT.

This clone was observed once. The junction shows a germline mismatch at one end, possibly a read error. The chain has TRBV29-1 and TRBJ1-2, with 7 bases identical to TRBD1. The V gene's germline CDR1 is SQVTM and CDR2 ANQGSEA. The CDR3 totals 14 residues. The CDR3 region has the DNA TGCAGCGCTGAATACACAGGGGAAGGGTATGGCTACACCTTC. It translates to CSAEYTGEGYGYTF.

V gene TRBV5-1 combines with J gene TRBJ2-7, with 9 bases fitting TRBD1. Germline CDR1 reads SGHRS; CDR2 reads YFSETQ. This CDR3 has 15 residues. Trimming removed 0 bases from V and 3 bases from J; junction bases left unmatched: 4. The CDR3 sequence is CASSLGGQGHYEQYF. In nucleotides, the CDR3 is TGCGCCAGCAGCTTGGGGGGACAGGGCCACTACGAGCAGTACTTC.

The CDR3, as DNA: TGCGCCAGCAGCTTGGAACCGCAGGGGCTGGGGGAGACCCAGTACTTC. Translation gives CASSLEPQGLGETQYF. The J gene is TRBJ2-5, the V gene TRBV5-1, with D perhaps matching TRBD1 (6 bases). Germline CDR1 is SGHRS and CDR2 is YFSETQ. V lost 0 bases, J lost 5 bases, and 17 bases lay in between. This CDR3 is 16 amino acids long.

The gene calls are TRBV5-1 and TRBJ2-5; 11 nucleotides align to TRBD2. Germline V gene data show CDR1 as SGHRS and CDR2 as YFSETQ. V lost 6 bases to trimming and J lost 5 bases; unmatched junction nucleotides: 9. The CDR3 runs to 15 residues. The CDR3 loop reads CASTYGPSGGETQYF. CDR3 in DNA: TGCGCCAGCACCTACGGGCCTAGCGGGGGGGAGACCCAGTACTTC.

This chain connects TRBV5-1 to TRBJ1-2; 9 bases agree with TRBD1. This CDR3 has 14 residues. Germline V lookup: CDR1 SGHRS, CDR2 YFSETQ. The J segment lost 7 bases and the V segment lost 4 bases, leaving 8 bases of the junction unmatched. The CDR3 here is CASSPQGQGVGYTF. CDR3 nucleotide sequence: TGCGCCAGCAGCCCACAGGGACAGGGAGTTGGCTACACCTTC.

This clone appeared a few times. The genes are TRBV7-9 and TRBJ2-2; 9 bases match TRBD2. The CDR3 extends over 18 amino acids. Germline V gene data show CDR1 as SEHNR and CDR2 as FQNEAQ (reference sequence). V gave up 7 bases and J gave up 0 bases; unmatched junction bases: 12. The CDR3, as DNA: TGTGCCAGCACCCTTGATTGGCGGGAGGGTACGAACACCGGGGAGCTGTTTTTT. Its protein is CASTLDWREGTNTGELFF.

Comment on this clone: The identical CDR3 is also encoded by other nucleotide sequences in the sample. This chain links TRBV11-2 with TRBJ1-5; no firm D call. The V and J ends lost 1 base and 5 bases respectively, with 6 bases between them. This CDR3 comprises 13 residues. The germline V gene has CDR1 SGHAT and CDR2 FQNNGV. The CDR3: CASSLVGDQPQHF. In DNA, the CDR3 is TGTGCCAGCAGCTTAGTGGGCGATCAGCCCCAGCATTTT. Full variable domain (remainder filled in from reference TRBV11-2 and TRBJ1-5): EAGVAQSPRYKIIEKRQSVAFWCNPISGHATLYWYQQILGQGPKLLIQFQNNGVVDDSQLPKDRFSAERLKGVDSTLKIQPAKLEDSAVYLCASSLVGDQPQHFGDGTRLSIL.

V usage is TRBV9 and J usage is TRBJ2-3; TRBD2 matches at 11 bases. The germline V gene has CDR1 SGDLS and CDR2 YYNGEE. J was trimmed by 7 bases and V by 0 bases; bases with no gene match: 1. The CDR3 has 14 amino acids. This CDR3 reads CASSVVAGGHTQYF. CDR3 sequence (DNA): TGTGCCAGCAGCGTAGTAGCGGGGGGGCATACGCAGTATTTT.

This clone was observed a single time. The V gene is TRBV5-4, the J gene TRBJ2-7; the match to TRBD1 covers 12 bases. CDR1 SGHNT and CDR2 YYREEE come from the germline V gene (reference sequence). The CDR3 contains 16 residues. V gave up 1 base and J gave up 6 bases; unmatched junction bases: 8. The CDR3 sequence: CASSLWGQGAPREQYF. In nucleotides, the CDR3 is TGTGCCAGCAGCTTGTGGGGACAGGGGGCTCCACGCGAGCAGTACTTC.

The chain is built from TRBV27 and TRBJ1-2; D may be TRBD1 (5 bases). The V end was cut by 3 bases, the J end by 0 bases, with 8 bases between. Per germline, CDR1 MNHEY and CDR2 SMNVEV (reference sequence). The CDR3 sequence is 14 residues long. The CDR3 here is CASSFAGTNYGYTF. Here the CDR3 DNA reads TGTGCCAGCAGTTTTGCAGGGACTAACTATGGCTACACCTTC.

The chain has TRBV2 and TRBJ2-7; possible D gene TRBD2, 5 bases. Germline V gene lookup returns CDR1 SNHLY and CDR2 FYNNEI. V lost 8 bases and J 6 bases, leaving 11 bases between the germline ends. CDR3 length: 11 residues. As DNA, the CDR3 is TGTGCCAGCCTCTACAGCGGCGAGCAGTACTTC. It encodes CASLYSGEQYF.

This clone was seen a single time. The chain joins TRBV2 to TRBJ2-1; D possibly corresponds to TRBD1 (6 bases). The CDR3 sequence is 11 residues long. Germline lookup yields CDR1 SNHLY and CDR2 FYNNEI. V lost 4 bases and J lost 10, with 8 bases in between. CDR3 bases: TGTGCCAGCAGTGCTAGGGGGGAGCAGTTCTTC. As protein: CASSARGEQFF.

This clone appeared a few times. The chain uses TRBV10-3 and TRBJ1-2; D may be TRBD1 (5 bases). Germline loops: CDR1 ENHRY, CDR2 SYGVKD. CDR3 length: 13 amino acids. V gave up 10 bases and J gave up 8 bases, with 20 bases separating them. The CDR3 DNA sequence: TGTGCCACCGCGGACACGGGGGGAGACGGCTACACCTTC. This translates into CATADTGGDGYTF.